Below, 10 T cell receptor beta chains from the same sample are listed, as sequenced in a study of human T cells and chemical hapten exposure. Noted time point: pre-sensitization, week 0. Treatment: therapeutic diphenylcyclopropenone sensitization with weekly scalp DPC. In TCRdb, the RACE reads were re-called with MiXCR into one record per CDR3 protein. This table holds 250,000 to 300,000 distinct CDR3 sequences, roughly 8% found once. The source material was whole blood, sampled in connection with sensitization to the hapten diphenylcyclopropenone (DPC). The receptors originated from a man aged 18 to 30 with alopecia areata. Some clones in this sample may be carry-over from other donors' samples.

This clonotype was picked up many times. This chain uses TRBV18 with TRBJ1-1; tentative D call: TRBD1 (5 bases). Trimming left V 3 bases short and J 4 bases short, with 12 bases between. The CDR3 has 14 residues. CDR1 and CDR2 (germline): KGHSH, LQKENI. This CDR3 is CASSPQTDITEAFF. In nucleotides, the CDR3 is TGTGCCAGCTCACCTCAAACGGACATCACTGAAGCTTTCTTT.

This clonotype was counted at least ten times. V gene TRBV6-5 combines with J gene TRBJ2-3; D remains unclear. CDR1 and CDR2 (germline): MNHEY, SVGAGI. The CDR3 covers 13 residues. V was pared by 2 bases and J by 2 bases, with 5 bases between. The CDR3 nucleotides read TGTGCCAGCAGTTACGGCAACACAGATACGCAGTATTTT. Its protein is CASSYGNTDTQYF.

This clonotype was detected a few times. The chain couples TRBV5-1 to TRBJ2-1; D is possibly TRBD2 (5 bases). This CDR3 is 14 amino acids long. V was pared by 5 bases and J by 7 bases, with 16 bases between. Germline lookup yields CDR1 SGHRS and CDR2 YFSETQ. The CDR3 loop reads CASSPAVGINEQFF. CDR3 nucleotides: TGCGCCAGCAGTCCAGCAGTCGGGATAAATGAGCAGTTCTTC. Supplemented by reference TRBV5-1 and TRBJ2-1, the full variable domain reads KAGVTQTPRYLIKTRGQQVTLSCSPISGHRSVSWYQQTPGQGLQFLFEYFSETQRNKGNFPGRFSGRQFSNSRSEMNVSTLELGDSALYLCASSPAVGINEQFFGPGTRLTVL.

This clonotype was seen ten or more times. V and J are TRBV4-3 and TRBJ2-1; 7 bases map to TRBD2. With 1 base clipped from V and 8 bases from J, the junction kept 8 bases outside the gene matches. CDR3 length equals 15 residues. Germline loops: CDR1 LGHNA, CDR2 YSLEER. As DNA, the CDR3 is TGCGCCAGCAGCCAAGCGGGTTACGGGGGGTATGAGCAGTTCTTC. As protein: CASSQAGYGGYEQFF.

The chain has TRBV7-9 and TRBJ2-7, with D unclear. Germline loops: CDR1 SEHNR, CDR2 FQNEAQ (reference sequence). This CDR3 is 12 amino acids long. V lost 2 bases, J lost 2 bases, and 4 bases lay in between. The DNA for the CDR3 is TGTGCCAGCAGCTTAAGCACCTACGAGCAGTACGTC. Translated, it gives CASSLSTYEQYV.

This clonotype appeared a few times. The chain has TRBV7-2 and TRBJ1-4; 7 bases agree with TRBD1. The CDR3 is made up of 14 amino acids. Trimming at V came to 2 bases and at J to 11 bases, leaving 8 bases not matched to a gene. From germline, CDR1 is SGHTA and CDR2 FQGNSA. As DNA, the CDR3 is TGTGCCAGCAGCTTAATCGGACAGGCGGGGAAACTGTTTTTT. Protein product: CASSLIGQAGKLFF.

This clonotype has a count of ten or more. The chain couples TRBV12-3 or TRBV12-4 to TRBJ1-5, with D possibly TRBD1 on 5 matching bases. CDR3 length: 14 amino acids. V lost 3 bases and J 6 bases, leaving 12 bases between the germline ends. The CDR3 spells CASSFAGYGQPQHF. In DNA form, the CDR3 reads TGTGCCAGCAGTTTTGCAGGGTACGGTCAGCCCCAGCATTTT.

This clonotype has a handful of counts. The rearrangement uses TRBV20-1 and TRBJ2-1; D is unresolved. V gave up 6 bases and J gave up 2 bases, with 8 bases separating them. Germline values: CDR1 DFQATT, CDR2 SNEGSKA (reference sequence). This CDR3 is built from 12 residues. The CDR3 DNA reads TGCAGTGCGCTTCTCGCCTACAATGAGCAGTTCTTC. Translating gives CSALLAYNEQFF.

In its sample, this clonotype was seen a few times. The DNA for the CDR3 is TGTGCCAGCGCGAGGGACCCAGAGACCCAGTACTTC. It yields the protein CASARDPETQYF. The chain employs TRBV15 and TRBJ2-5; D possibly matches TRBD1 or TRBD2 (5 bases each). This CDR3 spans 12 amino acids. The V and J ends lost 10 bases and 4 bases respectively, with 13 bases between them. CDR1 is LNHNV, CDR2 YYDKDF, per germline (reference sequence).

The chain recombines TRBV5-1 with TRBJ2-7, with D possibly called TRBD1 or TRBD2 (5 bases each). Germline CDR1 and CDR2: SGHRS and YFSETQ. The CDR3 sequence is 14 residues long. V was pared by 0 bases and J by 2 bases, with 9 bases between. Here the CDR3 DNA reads TGCGCCAGCAGCTTGGTTGAGGGGCCCTACGAGCAGTACTTC. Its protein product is CASSLVEGPYEQYF. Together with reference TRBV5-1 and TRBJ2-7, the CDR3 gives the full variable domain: KAGVTQTPRYLIKTRGQQVTLSCSPISGHRSVSWYQQTPGQGLQFLFEYFSETQRNKGNFPGRFSGRQFSNSRSEMNVSTLELGDSALYLCASSLVEGPYEQYFGPGTRLTVT.